These 2 T cell receptor beta chains originate from one sample sequenced in a study of blood T cells in healthy people across ages. Combining a sample-barcoded 5' primer with a J-beta primer mix, a second PCR ran for roughly 7 to 11 cycles. TCRdb called the 5' RACE reads again in MiXCR, with one record for every CDR3 protein. Of some 1.8 million distinct CDR3 sequences listed, 30% to 40% are singletons. Sequenced input: blood. The receptors stem from a human donor in good health.

Of note for this clonotype: Given a much more abundant clone one base away, this may be a read error. This rearrangement joins TRBV5-1 to TRBJ2-7; D remains unclear. This CDR3 contains 13 residues. Germline V gene data show CDR1 as SGHRS and CDR2 as YFSETQ. CDR3 loop: CAGSEDGSYEQYF. CDR3 in DNA: TGCGCCGGCAGCGAGGATGGTTCCTACGAGCAGTACTTC. Full variable domain (rest looked up from reference TRBV5-1 and TRBJ2-7): KAGVTQTPRYLIKTRGQQVTLSCSPISGHRSVSWYQQTPGQGLQFLFEYFSETQRNKGNFPGRFSGRQFSNSRSEMNVSTLELGDSALYLCAGSEDGSYEQYFGPGTRLTVT.

CDR3 coding DNA: TGCAGTGCTAGTCTTGGGACGGGCAGGGGGCGTGAGCAGTTCTTC. Residues: CSASLGTGRGREQFF. This chain joins TRBV20-1 and TRBJ2-1, with TRBD1 matching over 8 bases. There are 15 residues in the CDR3. The germline V gene has CDR1 DFQATT and CDR2 SNEGSKA (reference sequence). V shed 3 bases and J 9 bases; nucleotides not matched to a gene: 13.